This TCR beta chain was identified during a study of T cells after yellow fever vaccination. Findings and limits, study-wide: Weaker overall, the secondary response nonetheless peaked faster (day 5 versus 15). Contaminants from the bulk population, in the form of abundant clonotypes, could be found in FACS-sorted repertoires. Although most clonotypes did not, a small share appeared in both CD4 and CD8 compartments.

The 5'RACE template-switching step produced TCR cDNA and added a universal primer site and UMIs. One entry per CDR3 protein results from TCRdb running MiXCR on the 5' RACE reads. The sample includes approximately 450,000 distinct CDR3 sequences, 18% seen only once; the top ten take around 17%. Germline V gives CDR1 GTSNPN, CDR2 SVGIG (reference sequence). V lost 8 bases to trimming and J lost 4 bases, with 15 bases between them. CDR3 length: 14 amino acids. This clonotype was counted between two and nine times. Its antigen is not identified. The starting material was PBMCs, obtained before the yellow fever booster vaccination. The source is a man between 18 and 35 years old who received the YFV17D yellow fever vaccine. The chain carries TRBV30 and TRBJ2-6, with D uncertain. This CDR3 reads CAHTQVSGANVLTF. The CDR3 bases are TGTGCCCACACCCAGGTATCCGGGGCCAACGTCCTGACTTTC.